The 8 T cell receptor beta chains listed next were all sequenced from one sample in a study of graft-versus-host responses after intestinal transplantation. The assay was immunoSEQ multiplex PCR, and TCRdb's table has in-frame clones only and misses some. This sample has around 110,000 clones, with 85% to 95% found just once. Their specific antigens are unknown. This sample comprised unstimulated CD8+ T cells sorted from spleen or lymph node cells, obtained before transplant. These receptors were taken from a human donor who was the organ donor for an intestinal transplant.

The chain recombines TRBV29-1 with TRBJ1-2, with 10 bases aligning to TRBD1. The ends lost 3 bases at V and 3 bases at J; junction bases unmatched: 4. The CDR3 is 14 amino acids. CDR1 is SQVTM, CDR2 ANQGSEA, per germline. CDR3 region: CSVDWDRGYYGYTF. The CDR3 region has the DNA TGCAGCGTTGACTGGGACAGGGGATACTATGGCTACACCTTC.

V is TRBV11-2 and J is TRBJ2-7; a weak D match, TRBD1 (7 bases). V was trimmed by 5 bases and J by 2 bases, leaving 22 bases between them. Germline assignment: CDR1 SGHAT and CDR2 FQNNGV. The CDR3 totals 17 residues. This CDR3 is CASSLPEGGGKAYEQYF. In DNA, the CDR3 is TGTGCCAGCAGCCTACCGGAAGGGGGCGGGAAAGCCTACGAGCAGTACTTC.

V gene TRBV28 combines with J gene TRBJ1-1; no definite D call. Germline CDR1 reads MDHEN; CDR2 reads SYDVKM. V gave up 3 bases and J gave up 5 bases, with 10 bases separating them. This CDR3 spans 13 amino acids. CDR3 loop: CASSFIGQTEAFF. CDR3 nucleotide sequence: TGTGCCAGCAGTTTCATCGGGCAGACTGAAGCTTTCTTT.

The genes are TRBV2 and TRBJ2-3; weak D call: TRBD2 (6 bases). From germline, CDR1 is SNHLY and CDR2 FYNNEI. V was shortened by 0 bases and J by 1 base, with 14 bases between the two germline ends. CDR3 size: 17 residues. The CDR3 DNA is TGTGCCAGCAGTGAAGCGTGGGACTCAACTGGCACAGATACGCAGTATTTT. Residues: CASSEAWDSTGTDTQYF.

The chain employs TRBV4-1 and TRBJ2-1, with 12 bases aligning to TRBD2. The length of the CDR3 is 18 residues. CDR1 is MGHRA, CDR2 YSYEKL, per germline. Germline trimming cut 3 bases from V and 5 bases from J; bases unmatched to any gene: 11. The DNA of the CDR3 is TGCGCCAGCAGCCATGGGGCACTAGCGGGAGGTATCAACAATGAGCAGTTCTTC. This sequence encodes CASSHGALAGGINNEQFF.

V usage is TRBV5-4 and J usage is TRBJ1-3; a possible D gene is TRBD1 (6 bases). CDR1 and CDR2 (germline): SGHNT, YYREEE (reference sequence). V was pared by 4 bases and J by 4 bases, with 12 bases between. The CDR3 has 14 amino acids. In nucleotides, the CDR3 is TGTGCCAGCAGCCTATCAGGGGTGGGAAACACCATATATTTT. Protein product: CASSLSGVGNTIYF.

This chain connects TRBV29-1 to TRBJ1-2; perhaps TRBD1 as D (5 bases). Germline V gene sequence: CDR1 SQVTM, CDR2 ANQGSEA. V was shortened by 7 bases and J by 1 base, with 10 bases between the two germline ends. The CDR3 runs 12 residues. The CDR3 region has the DNA TGCAGCGCTGGGACTGATAACTATGGCTACACCTTC. This codes for CSAGTDNYGYTF.

CDR3 DNA: TGTGCCAGCAGTCGAGGACTAGAGACCCAGTACTTC. The encoded protein is CASSRGLETQYF. The chain uses TRBV5-6 and TRBJ2-5, with a weak D call TRBD2 (5 bases). Germline V gives CDR1 SGHDT, CDR2 YYEEEE. V lost 5 bases to trimming and J lost 4 bases, with 9 bases between them. There are 12 residues in the CDR3.